This paragraph covers one T cell receptor (beta chain) sequence. Its antigen is not yet known. No base-level quality is on record; no much larger clone is a single base apart. This entry comes from a study of blood T cell repertoires in COVID-19 (dated by TCRdb to 2020 to 2021). Background for the entire study: Collaborator samples came from the United States, Italy and Spain and covered acute and convalescent phases of COVID-19. The prospective study material was composed of cDNA or gDNA derived from T cells, B-cell-depleted T cells, or PBMCs. The dataset comprised deeply sampled blood TCRbeta repertoires from subjects exposed to, actively infected with, or recovered from COVID-19. The repertoires were made available in a free public database intended to serve as a resource for research on the immune response to SARS-CoV-2. The samples were drawn from the first 160 participants of the ongoing ImmuneRACE study and from 1,200 or so subjects provided by 6 global collaborators. The sample metadata nearly always contained a de-identified subject ID, COVID-19 status, age in years and sex. Where available, HLA class I and class II types were obtained from metadata supplied by the sample provider rather than from assay-based typing. What the authors observed across the whole study: The quantity of clinical and demographic metadata differed by source and by participant and was supplied without curation.

TCRbeta CDR3 regions were amplified from genomic DNA by means of the immunoSEQ Assay, a bias-controlled multiplex PCR. Turning to the authors' computational methods: Nucleated cell counts per sample were estimated from amplification of reference gene primers within the assay. To quantify the absolute abundance of each unique TCRbeta CDR3 rearrangement, sequence reads were collapsed and filtered. For each sample, productive Simpson clonality was calculated as the square root of Simpson's diversity index across productive rearrangements. Imported from immuneACCESS, the table was reduced by TCRdb to in-frame sequences with V and J called. These copies leave out some clones; in studies compared against another copy, an unresolved V gene accounts for under half, and the cause of the remainder is not known. V and J calls and clone size are as listed in that table; D and trimming were resolved from the DNA. The sample yields 95,000 to 150,000 clones; more than 75% were counted once. The top ten clonotypes cover approximately 8.1% of the sample.

Each collaborating institution followed its own protocols to collect whole blood in K2EDTA tubes. Collaborator samples were shipped for TCRbeta analysis as frozen whole blood, isolated PBMCs, or DNA extracted from either sample type. CDR1 MNHEY and CDR2 SVGEGT were looked up in the germline V gene. Its CDR3 holds 17 amino acids, cysteine through phenylalanine. Only the CDR3 DNA is retained, 51 bases long and in frame from the first base. Deletion took 1 base off V and 1 base off J, with a span of 16 bases between the germline ends. The chain joins TRBV6-2 or TRBV6-3 to TRBJ1-1; a weak D assignment points to TRBD1 (6 bases agree). Material: peripheral blood. The TCR sequence derives from a man aged 50 to 60 with acute or convalescent COVID-19. DNA sequence: TGTGCCAGCAGTTACTTCCCACCACAGGGCTCGAACACTGAAGCTTTCTTT. This encodes CASSYFPPQGSNTEAFF.